This TCR beta chain was retrieved from a study of shared clonotypes between healthy human individuals. Across the whole study: Two female and three male donors aged 18 to 49 were enrolled.

Trimming took off 2 bases at V and 1 base at J, with 6 bases between the two ends. The CDR3 is 13 residues long. Germline CDR1 SGHRS, CDR2 YFSETQ. Of note for this clone: This sample includes further DNA sequences coding for the same CDR3.

Each replicate PCR on the sorted subsets used 200 to 250 ng DNA (around 31,000 T cell genomes). Libraries were prepared by immunoSEQ multiplex PCR; TCRdb keeps only in-frame clonotypes and omits some of them. The sample includes about 1 million clones, about three quarters of them seen just once. Free of recent acute infections or vaccinations, the donors were healthy HIV-negative adults. The donor cohort consisted entirely of Caucasian adults residing in Nashville, Tennessee. The rearrangement uses TRBV5-1 and TRBJ1-1; the D gene is possibly TRBD1 (5 bases). The clonotype comes from a man in his late teens or twenties in good health. Sequenced input: memory CD4+ T cells sorted from blood. Subset defined: CD45RA-negative fraction. The CDR3, as DNA: TGCGCCAGCAGCTTTCAGGGGAACACTGAAGCTTTCTTT. This encodes CASSFQGNTEAFF.